The 24 T cell receptor beta chains in this list originate from one sample, sequenced in a study of blood T cell repertoires in COVID-19 (dated by TCRdb to 2019 to 2021). Library preparation used the immunoSEQ multiplex PCR assay. Sourced from immuneACCESS, this table was stored by TCRdb with only in-frame sequences that have V and J called. A share of the clones is absent; for the studies checked, an unresolved V gene accounts for under half, and the remainder has no known explanation. Counted in this sample were roughly 180,000 clones; roughly 78% of them appeared once. The ten largest clones represent 8.1% of the sample. Sequencing was done on a sample of peripheral blood. The receptors here all came from an older woman with COVID-19, enrolled during active disease.

This chain uses TRBV7-2 with TRBJ1-6, with a possible D match to TRBD1 (5 bases). V was pared by 2 bases and J by 10 bases, with 9 bases between. Germline-derived CDR1 and CDR2 are SGHTA and FQGNSA. This CDR3 comprises 13 residues. CDR3 coding DNA: TGTGCCAGCAGCTTACAGGGAGGATCACCCCTCCACTTT. Translation gives CASSLQGGSPLHF.

A few counts support this clone. V and J are TRBV6-6 and TRBJ2-5; 8 positions agree with TRBD1. V gave up 6 bases and J gave up 1 base; unmatched junction bases: 16. This CDR3 has 18 residues. In germline, CDR1 is MNHNY, CDR2 SVGAGI (reference sequence). CDR3 amino acids: CASSRGTGLSHIQETQYF. The CDR3 region has the DNA TGTGCCAGCAGCCGAGGGACAGGACTATCCCATATCCAAGAGACCCAGTACTTC.

The chain uses TRBV4-1 and TRBJ1-3; maybe TRBD1 (6 bases). V shed 2 bases and J shed 4 bases, with 21 bases lying between them. CDR1 is MGHRA, CDR2 YSYEKL, per germline. This CDR3 region has 18 residues. CDR3 nucleotides: TGCGCCAGCAGCCAACACGTTCTGGTCGGGGGGCTAGGAAACACCATATATTTT. Translated: CASSQHVLVGGLGNTIYF.

The genes are TRBV2 and TRBJ1-1, with 8 positions matching TRBD1. The germline gives CDR1 SNHLY, CDR2 FYNNEI. The CDR3 has 14 amino acids. The V segment lost 7 bases and the J segment 0 bases; nucleotides outside the gene matches: 4. This CDR3 reads CASTLDRVNTEAFF. In DNA, the CDR3 is TGTGCCAGCACTTTGGACAGGGTGAACACTGAAGCTTTCTTT. Full variable domain (outside the CDR3, taken from reference TRBV2 and TRBJ1-1): EPEVTQTPSHQVTQMGQEVILRCVPISNHLYFYWYRQILGQKVEFLVSFYNNEISEKSEIFDDQFSVERPDGSNFTLKIRSTKLEDSAMYFCASTLDRVNTEAFFGQGTRLTVV.

The chain employs TRBV5-4 and TRBJ1-6; 7 positions agree with TRBD1. Germline V gives CDR1 SGHNT, CDR2 YYREEE (reference sequence). This CDR3 has 13 residues. Germline trimming cut 5 bases from V and 8 bases from J; bases unmatched to any gene: 4. The CDR3 DNA follows: TGTGCCAGCAGTGACAGGGTTGATTCACCCCTCCACTTT. Encoded protein: CASSDRVDSPLHF. Together with reference TRBV5-4 and TRBJ1-6, the CDR3 gives the full variable domain: ETGVTQSPTHLIKTRGQQVTLRCSSQSGHNTVSWYQQALGQGPQFIFQYYREEENGRGNFPPRFSGLQFPNYSSELNVNALELDDSALYLCASSDRVDSPLHFGNGTRLTVT.

This chain uses TRBV5-1 with TRBJ2-1, with 7 bases aligning to TRBD2. The V and J ends lost 1 base and 7 bases, in that order; junction bases with no gene match: 11. CDR1 SGHRS and CDR2 YFSETQ come from the germline V gene. CDR3 length equals 16 residues. The CDR3 DNA reads TGCGCCAGCAGCTTGCTCACCGGGGGGAATGGTAATGAGCAGTTCTTC. It translates to CASSLLTGGNGNEQFF.

The CDR3 spells CASSVAGSGGIGYTF. In DNA, the CDR3 is TGTGCCAGCAGCGTAGCGGGGTCAGGGGGCATTGGCTACACCTTC. The chain has TRBV9 and TRBJ1-2, with 8 bases identical to TRBD1. The V segment lost 0 bases and the J segment 7 bases; nucleotides outside the gene matches: 8. Germline V CDR1 and CDR2: SGDLS, YYNGEE. The CDR3 is made up of 15 amino acids.

The rearrangement uses TRBV14 and TRBJ2-7; tentatively, D is TRBD1 (6 bases). Per the germline V gene, CDR1 is SGHDN and CDR2 is FVKESK. This CDR3 has 14 amino acids. V lost 2 bases to trimming and J lost 0 bases, with 8 bases between them. CDR3 sequence (DNA): TGTGCCAGCAGCCAAAGACAGGCCTCCTACGAGCAGTACTTC. It yields the protein CASSQRQASYEQYF.

The V call is TRBV5-1, the J call TRBJ2-1, with a tentative D call TRBD1 (5 bases). Germline assignment: CDR1 SGHRS and CDR2 YFSETQ. The V end was cut by 3 bases, the J end by 5 bases, with 12 bases between. The CDR3 totals 14 residues. The CDR3, as DNA: TGCGCCAGCAGCTCCTCAGGGATCGACAATGAGCAGTTCTTC. Amino acids: CASSSSGIDNEQFF. The variable domain in full, with the rest retrieved from reference TRBV5-1 and TRBJ2-1, is KAGVTQTPRYLIKTRGQQVTLSCSPISGHRSVSWYQQTPGQGLQFLFEYFSETQRNKGNFPGRFSGRQFSNSRSEMNVSTLELGDSALYLCASSSSGIDNEQFFGPGTRLTVL.

The chain is built from TRBV19 and TRBJ1-5; maybe TRBD1 (5 bases). Germline V lookup: CDR1 LNHDA, CDR2 SQIVND (reference sequence). V shed 10 bases and J shed 0 bases, with 13 bases lying between them. This CDR3 is 14 amino acids long. The CDR3 bases are TGTGCCACCACGACAGTTGATAGCAATCAGCCCCAGCATTTT. Its translation: CATTTVDSNQPQHF.

The chain recombines TRBV9 with TRBJ2-2; the match to TRBD1 covers 7 bases. Per the germline V gene, CDR1 is SGDLS and CDR2 is YYNGEE. The junction had 5 bases not matched to a gene; V was cut back by 3 bases and J by 6 bases. The CDR3 spans 14 residues. The CDR3 DNA is TGTGCCAGCAGCGCACCCCAGGGGGCCGGGGAGCTGTTTTTT. Translating it yields CASSAPQGAGELFF.

The genes are TRBV9 and TRBJ2-2; 7 positions match TRBD1. This CDR3 contains 15 residues. Germline trimming cut 4 bases from V and 4 bases from J; bases unmatched to any gene: 7. Germline CDR1 and CDR2: SGDLS and YYNGEE. CDR3: CASSTRTGSTGELFF. The CDR3 coding sequence is TGTGCCAGCAGCACCCGGACAGGCTCCACCGGGGAGCTGTTTTTT.

V and J are TRBV10-3 and TRBJ2-5; 9 bases align to TRBD2. The CDR3 totals 14 residues. Germline lookup yields CDR1 ENHRY and CDR2 SYGVKD. Unmatched junction bases numbered 9, after V lost 10 bases and J lost 3 bases. The CDR3 DNA is TGTGCCAGTTCGAAGCGGGGGGCCAAAGAGACCCAGTACTTC. Translation gives CASSKRGAKETQYF.

The J gene is TRBJ2-1, the V gene TRBV6-5; weak D call: TRBD1 (5 bases). The V gene's germline CDR1 is MNHEY and CDR2 SVGAGI. Trimming took 6 bases from V and 7 from J, leaving 13 bases between them. This CDR3 has 13 residues. This CDR3 reads CASSQQGGNEQFF. The CDR3 coding sequence is TGTGCCAGCAGCCAGCAGGGTGGGAATGAGCAGTTCTTC.

This clone came up a few times. V and J are TRBV5-4 and TRBJ2-7, with 8 bases aligning to TRBD1. Looked up from germline, CDR1 is SGHNT and CDR2 is YYREEE (reference sequence). The CDR3 contains 13 residues. Unmatched junction bases numbered 4, after V lost 4 bases and J lost 4 bases. CDR3 coding DNA: TGTGCCAGCAGCCAGGACAGGGATTACGAGCAGTACGTC. The encoded protein is CASSQDRDYEQYV.

This chain connects TRBV5-1 to TRBJ1-1; 12 bases align to TRBD1. This CDR3 has 17 amino acids. Losses at the gene ends were 4 bases for V and 0 bases for J; bases not matched to a gene: 7. CDR1 is SGHRS and CDR2 is YFSETQ in the germline V gene. DNA of the CDR3: TGCGCCAGCAGCGCGGGGACAGGGGGCGCGGTGAACACTGAAGCTTTCTTT. Protein product: CASSAGTGGAVNTEAFF.

The gene calls are TRBV7-2 and TRBJ1-6; no reliable D call. CDR1 SGHTA and CDR2 FQGNSA come from the germline V gene. The CDR3 contains 13 residues. V lost 5 bases and J 8 bases, leaving 10 bases between the germline ends. The CDR3 nucleotides are TGTGCCAGCAGCCAGGTCCGAGATTCACCCCTCCACTTT. Translation gives CASSQVRDSPLHF.

The genes are TRBV28 and TRBJ2-1; TRBD2 agrees at 8 bases. The junction had 6 bases not matched to a gene; V was cut back by 2 bases and J by 6 bases. This CDR3 is 15 amino acids long. Germline CDR1 reads MDHEN; CDR2 reads SYDVKM. The CDR3: CASSLSGRGRNEQFF. The CDR3 DNA reads as TGTGCCAGCAGTTTAAGCGGGAGAGGTCGCAATGAGCAGTTCTTC.

The rearrangement links TRBV6-5 to TRBJ1-5; the D is unclear. This CDR3 is 14 amino acids long. Per germline, CDR1 MNHEY and CDR2 SVGAGI. V was pared by 5 bases and J by 2 bases, with 10 bases between. CDR3 region: CASSNLEGNQPQHF. In nucleotides, the CDR3 is TGTGCCAGCAGTAACTTGGAGGGCAATCAGCCCCAGCATTTT.

The chain employs TRBV2 and TRBJ2-3; D may be TRBD1 (6 bases). The V gene's germline CDR1 is SNHLY and CDR2 FYNNEI. Deletions cut 8 bases from V and 0 bases from J, with 15 bases between. The CDR3 contains 15 residues. CDR3 sequence reads: CASRRQEASTDTQYF. CDR3 in DNA: TGTGCCAGCCGGCGACAGGAAGCTAGCACAGATACGCAGTATTTT. Full variable domain (missing parts from reference TRBV2 and TRBJ2-3): EPEVTQTPSHQVTQMGQEVILRCVPISNHLYFYWYRQILGQKVEFLVSFYNNEISEKSEIFDDQFSVERPDGSNFTLKIRSTKLEDSAMYFCASRRQEASTDTQYFGPGTRLTVL.

The J gene is TRBJ2-2, the V gene TRBV5-1, with 12 nucleotides matching TRBD2. J was trimmed by 4 bases and V by 4 bases; bases with no gene match: 5. The CDR3 has 16 amino acids. CDR1 is SGHRS and CDR2 is YFSETQ in the germline V gene. The CDR3 DNA reads as TGCGCCAGCAGCCGACTAGCGGGGGCTTCCACCGGGGAGCTGTTTTTT. Its protein product is CASSRLAGASTGELFF. Based on the CDR3 plus reference TRBV5-1 and TRBJ2-2, the full variable domain is KAGVTQTPRYLIKTRGQQVTLSCSPISGHRSVSWYQQTPGQGLQFLFEYFSETQRNKGNFPGRFSGRQFSNSRSEMNVSTLELGDSALYLCASSRLAGASTGELFFGEGSRLTVL.

The V call is TRBV18, the J call TRBJ1-4, with D unclear. Trimming took 0 bases from V and 3 from J, leaving 11 bases between them. Germline lookup yields CDR1 KGHSH and CDR2 LQKENI. The CDR3 has 16 residues. The DNA for the CDR3 is TGTGCCAGCTCACCACCGAACCGGGGAGCTAATGAAAAACTGTTTTTT. Its translation is CASSPPNRGANEKLFF. Variable domain in full (rest from reference TRBV18 and TRBJ1-4): NAGVMQNPRHLVRRRGQEARLRCSPMKGHSHVYWYRQLPEEGLKFMVYLQKENIIDESGMPKERFSAEFPKEGPSILRIQQVVRGDSAAYFCASSPPNRGANEKLFFGSGTQLSVL.

The chain carries TRBV5-1 and TRBJ2-5; TRBD1 matches at 7 bases. V gave up 2 bases and J gave up 2 bases; unmatched junction bases: 12. CDR1 SGHRS and CDR2 YFSETQ come from the germline V gene. The CDR3 covers 17 residues. The DNA of the CDR3 is TGCGCCAGCAGCTTCTACAGGGGTTCTAACATACAAGAGACCCAGTACTTC. This codes for CASSFYRGSNIQETQYF.

The gene calls are TRBV28 and TRBJ1-4; a weak D match, TRBD1 (5 bases). The CDR3 has 16 residues. V lost 4 bases to trimming and J lost 8 bases, with 20 bases between them. Germline loops: CDR1 MDHEN, CDR2 SYDVKM. CDR3 DNA: TGTGCCAGCAGTTCCCCCTGGACACAGATGAGAGAAAAACTGTTTTTT. This gives the protein CASSSPWTQMREKLFF.